One sample yielded the 5 T cell receptor beta chains listed below, sequenced in a study of T-cell memory formation after mild COVID-19. TCRdb processed the 5' RACE reads anew with MiXCR; each CDR3 protein has one entry. The sample includes 110,000 to 150,000 distinct CDR3 sequences, 11% to 15% of them seen just once. The sequenced sample was PBMCs or a T cell subset sorted from them (not recorded which). These receptor sequences come from an adult woman who had mild COVID-19 (a few samples of this study predate the infection). Cell type and time point are not known.

This clonotype was seen more than once but under ten times. The chain couples TRBV24-1 to TRBJ2-7; possibly TRBD1 for D (6 bases). CDR1 and CDR2 from the germline V gene are KGHDR and SFDVKD. With 5 bases removed from V and 5 bases from J, the gap between germline ends came to 27 bases. The CDR3 consists of 18 residues. The CDR3 loop reads CATSGEGVGPELLNEQYF. CDR3 nucleotides: TGTGCCACCAGTGGAGAGGGGGTGGGCCCCGAGCTCCTGAACGAGCAGTACTTC.

J is TRBJ1-2 and V is TRBV7-9; D possibly corresponds to TRBD1 (6 bases). The V gene's germline CDR1 is SEHNR and CDR2 FQNEAQ (reference sequence). V shed 3 bases and J shed 4 bases, with 12 bases lying between them. The CDR3 has 14 residues. Here the CDR3 DNA reads TGTGCCAGCAGCTTTACCGGACAGACCTATGGCTACACCTTC. The encoded protein is CASSFTGQTYGYTF.

The chain links TRBV30 to TRBJ1-2; 9 bases are shared with TRBD1. Trimming took 2 bases from V and 9 from J; bases not matched to a gene: 13. The germline gives CDR1 GTSNPN, CDR2 SVGIG (reference sequence). The CDR3 extends over 15 amino acids. The CDR3 nucleotides read TGTGCCTGGAGTATCCCGACAGGGGGTAAAATGAGCTACACCTTC. Its translation: CAWSIPTGGKMSYTF.

In its sample, this clonotype was seen a few times. The chain employs TRBV7-9 and TRBJ1-1; TRBD1 is a possible D gene (5 bases). Trimming cost V 3 bases and J 5 bases, with 13 bases left between them. CDR3 size: 14 residues. Germline CDR1 SEHNR, CDR2 FQNEAQ (reference sequence). CDR3 DNA sequence: TGTGCCAGCAGCTTCGCGGGGGTACGGACTGAAGCTTTCTTT. The encoded protein is CASSFAGVRTEAFF.

This clonotype was seen only once. The chain joins TRBV7-2 to TRBJ1-4; D is ambiguous. Trimming cost V 5 bases and J 7 bases, with 14 bases left between them. Germline lookup yields CDR1 SGHTA and CDR2 FQGNSA. The length of the CDR3 is 14 residues. CDR3 sequence (DNA): TGTGCCAGCAGCCAACGTGGAGCTGCTGAAAAACTGTTTTTT. Protein: CASSQRGAAEKLFF. Supplemented by reference TRBV7-2 and TRBJ1-4, the full variable domain reads GAGVSQSPSNKVTEKGKDVELRCDPISGHTALYWYRQSLGQGLEFLIYFQGNSAPDKSGLPSDRFSAERTGGSVSTLTIQRTQQEDSAVYLCASSQRGAAEKLFFGSGTQLSVL.